The entry below describes one T cell receptor (beta chain). Its antigen remains undetermined. No base-level quality is on record; no much larger clone is a single base apart. V sheds 8 bases and J sheds 0 bases, leaving 16 bases between their ends. CDR1 and CDR2 (SNHLY, FYNNEI) derive from the germline V gene. From cysteine to phenylalanine, the CDR3 is 15 amino acids long. The only DNA kept is the CDR3, 45 bases in frame from the first base. The record originates from a study of T cell responses to AZD1222 COVID-19 vaccine (dated by TCRdb to 2020 to 2022). About the investigation overall: AZD1222 recipients given second doses at about 4 weeks or at about 12 weeks were pooled, since spike-specific TCR depth and breadth were not found to differ between the two schedules. A total of approximately 230 trial participants underwent TCR sequencing, of whom approximately 210 received two doses of AZD1222 and about 25 received two doses of the MenACWY control vaccine. Trial participants were enrolled by age into subgroups of 18-55, 56-69 and 70-plus years, and approximately 150, 30 and 60 TCR-sequenced participants, respectively, were included in these subgroups.

Explained via the paper, the time point label denotes: baseline before first vaccination. The vaccinee samples were drawn from two UK trials, COV001 and COV002, one of which was a single-blind randomized controlled phase 2/3 trial testing AZD1222 (ChAdOx1 nCoV-19) in healthy adults. Trial participant PBMC samples were collected at day 0 and day 28 after the second dose for TCRbeta chain sequencing. What the work shows at the level of the full study, not this receptor alone: Nearly half of unique spike-specific TCRs reportedly recognized epitopes outside regions mutated in the B.1.351 and B.1.1.7 variants. Because no day 14 peak-response samples were available, the repertoires could be characterized only after the peak T cell response. Participants were mostly white British and included more females than males, and it was suggested by the authors that clonal diversity may have been underestimated. Only a handful of AZD1222 recipients were SARS-CoV-2 seropositive at baseline, limiting conclusions about previously exposed vaccinees. CD4 TCRs associated with the vaccine covered the entire spike protein, and the dominant responses were in regions 160-218 and 743-854. In the small 56-69-year group, the increase in depth fell short of significance, most likely because of low power. After two AZD1222 doses, both the breadth and the depth of spike-specific TCRs were significantly higher than at day 0 and than in MenACWY recipients.

The CDR3 regions of human TCRbeta chains were analyzed by immunosequencing. As for how the authors treated the data: TCRs in the repertoires were matched against a reference library of SARS-CoV-2-specific TCRs that had been generated with the MIRA antigen-specificity platform. Breadth was defined as the fraction of unique TCRs that were SARS-CoV-2-associated. Depth was defined as the fraction of total T cells that were SARS-CoV-2-associated. Using the MIRA data, every spike-specific TCR was mapped to the spike region that the TCR reacted to and assigned to either a CD4 or a CD8 class. Log10-transformed breadth and depth values were compared by one-way ANOVA with Sidak's multiple comparisons tests. TCRdb carries this immuneACCESS record with in-frame sequences only. Its versions omit some clonotypes, under half of them owing to an unresolved V gene in the studies checked, with the rest unexplained. Clonal size and the V and J genes are those of that table, whereas D and trimming came from the DNA. Within this sample are about 150,000 clones, with 87% of them counted one time only. Around 2.6% of the sample comes from the top ten.

This clonotype was sampled from an adult in good health. Recombination linked TRBV2 to TRBJ2-5; the D gene could be TRBD1 or TRBD2, each one agreeing over 7 bases. The source material was peripheral blood, sampled on day 0 of AZD1222 vaccination. Here is the DNA: TGTGCCAGCGGGGGGGACAGCGAATACCAAGAGACCCAGTACTTC. Its protein product is CASGGDSEYQETQYF.